These 7 T cell receptor beta chains came from one sample sequenced in a study of shared clonotypes between healthy human individuals. Assay used: immunoSEQ multiplex PCR; TCRdb lists only in-frame clones, some missing. Among about 960,000 clones listed, 70% to 85% were seen once. Sequenced sample: memory CD4+ T cells sorted from blood. Described subset: CD45RA-negative fraction. The receptors originated from a man aged 18-30 years in good health.

This clone was seen a few times. This chain uses TRBV28 with TRBJ1-6; D unresolved. Germline CDR1 is MDHEN and CDR2 is SYDVKM. The CDR3 is 11 residues long. V was clipped by 8 bases and J by 13 bases, with 12 bases between them. The CDR3 DNA is TGTGCCAGCCGGAAACTGTCGCCCCTCCACTTT. Translating it yields CASRKLSPLHF.

The chain links TRBV7-3 to TRBJ1-6; D not certain. Germline values: CDR1 SGHTA, CDR2 FQGTGA. Trimming removed 6 bases from V and 8 bases from J, with 11 bases in between. This CDR3 region has 13 residues. This chain's CDR3 is CASSRALDSPLHF. CDR3 DNA: TGTGCCAGCAGTAGGGCCCTAGATTCACCCCTCCACTTT.

CDR3 in DNA: TGCGCCAGCAGCATAGCGGGGGACCACACCGGGGAGCTGTTTTTT. Protein sequence: CASSIAGDHTGELFF. V and J are TRBV5-1 and TRBJ2-2, with 9 positions matching TRBD2. V gave up 4 bases and J gave up 3 bases; unmatched junction bases: 4. This CDR3 has 15 residues. The germline V gene encodes CDR1 SGHRS and CDR2 YFSETQ.

In its sample, this clone was seen once. The chain uses TRBV7-9 and TRBJ2-2; 8 bases agree with TRBD2. CDR3 size: 17 residues. Germline V gene lookup returns CDR1 SEHNR and CDR2 FQNEAQ (reference sequence). The junction had 7 bases not matched to a gene; V was cut back by 1 base and J by 3 bases. DNA of the CDR3: TGTGCCAGCAGCTTAGTATCGCTGCGGGAGGACACCGGGGAGCTGTTTTTT. Amino acid sequence: CASSLVSLREDTGELFF.

The chain couples TRBV5-1 to TRBJ2-5; maybe TRBD2 (6 bases). This CDR3 has 14 amino acids. Germline V gene data show CDR1 as SGHRS and CDR2 as YFSETQ. The germline V and J ends were trimmed by 4 bases and 5 bases, with 15 bases remaining between them. CDR3 sequence reads: CASSPGLSGETQYF. The DNA for the CDR3 is TGCGCCAGCAGCCCCGGCCTTAGCGGCGAGACCCAGTACTTC.

V is TRBV19 and J is TRBJ1-4; D is undetermined. This CDR3 contains 15 residues. Germline lookup yields CDR1 LNHDA and CDR2 SQIVND (reference sequence). V was shortened by 7 bases and J by 0 bases, with 12 bases between the two germline ends. This CDR3 reads CASTRSSATNEKLFF. The CDR3 DNA reads as TGTGCCAGTACCAGGTCATCGGCAACTAATGAAAAACTGTTTTTT.

The rearrangement links TRBV11-2 to TRBJ1-2, with 9 nucleotides matching TRBD1. This CDR3 comprises 14 residues. V lost 5 bases and J lost 5; bases outside the gene matches: 6. Germline V gene lookup returns CDR1 SGHAT and CDR2 FQNNGV. The CDR3 DNA reads TGTGCCAGCAGCCAGACAGGGGGGAATTATGGCTACACCTTC. It yields the protein CASSQTGGNYGYTF. The complete variable domain, with remaining parts taken from reference TRBV11-2 and TRBJ1-2, reads EAGVAQSPRYKIIEKRQSVAFWCNPISGHATLYWYQQILGQGPKLLIQFQNNGVVDDSQLPKDRFSAERLKGVDSTLKIQPAKLEDSAVYLCASSQTGGNYGYTFGSGTRLTVV.